The rows below give T cell receptor beta chains drawn from one sample of a study of CD4+ T cells in melanoma. Profiling relied on immunoSEQ multiplex PCR, and the TCRdb table lists in-frame clones only, not all of them. The sample consists of more than 90,000 clones, about 92% of them appearing once. The sequencing input was peripheral blood. These receptor sequences come from a human donor with melanoma. Each CDR3 is given with its conserved first and last residue. The order of the fields is V gene, J gene, CDR3 protein.

v_gene: TRBV7-9; j_gene: TRBJ1-3; CDR3aa: CASSLPQGRGNTIYF
v_gene: TRBV7-3; j_gene: TRBJ1-2; CDR3aa: CASSPGLSYGYTF
v_gene: TRBV5-4; j_gene: TRBJ2-5; CDR3aa: CASSLYSVQETQYF
v_gene: TRBV19; j_gene: TRBJ2-1; CDR3aa: CASSMWQVDEQFF
v_gene: TRBV6-1; j_gene: TRBJ1-4; CDR3aa: CASSEVGTGNEKLFF
v_gene: TRBV4-2; j_gene: TRBJ2-7; CDR3aa: CASSQDLGRARIATYEQYF
v_gene: TRBV7-2; j_gene: TRBJ2-2; CDR3aa: CASSYQGAITGELFF
v_gene: TRBV5-6; j_gene: TRBJ2-1; CDR3aa: CASSSGPEQFF
v_gene: TRBV21-1; j_gene: TRBJ2-3; CDR3aa: CASSKAEQGGTDTQYF
v_gene: TRBV30; j_gene: TRBJ2-5; CDR3aa: CAWSRSGGPQETQYF
v_gene: TRBV7-2; j_gene: TRBJ2-7; CDR3aa: CASSLGTSQGYEQYF
v_gene: TRBV4-1; j_gene: TRBJ2-5; CDR3aa: CASSQDHGETQYF
v_gene: TRBV18; j_gene: TRBJ1-1; CDR3aa: CASSPTASETEAFF
v_gene: TRBV5-1; j_gene: TRBJ2-3; CDR3aa: CASSLPGLAGALDTQYF
v_gene: TRBV30; j_gene: TRBJ1-6; CDR3aa: CAWSLGGQSPLHF
v_gene: TRBV6-5; j_gene: TRBJ2-7; CDR3aa: CASSARRYNSYEQYF
v_gene: TRBV11-2; j_gene: TRBJ1-5; CDR3aa: CASSSGGDRSEPQHF
v_gene: TRBV19; j_gene: TRBJ1-1; CDR3aa: CASSIWGDTEAFF
v_gene: TRBV5-1; j_gene: TRBJ2-1; CDR3aa: CASSLYGGGADNEQFF
v_gene: TRBV6-4; j_gene: TRBJ2-2; CDR3aa: CASSVLAGGNTGELFF
v_gene: TRBV6-1; j_gene: TRBJ2-5; CDR3aa: CASTSSGSWETQYF
v_gene: TRBV9; j_gene: TRBJ1-2; CDR3aa: CASSPRDREGDNYGYTF
v_gene: TRBV7-2; j_gene: TRBJ1-5; CDR3aa: CASSLRADQPQHF
v_gene: TRBV19; j_gene: TRBJ2-7; CDR3aa: CASSQLPDGGEQYF
v_gene: TRBV18; j_gene: TRBJ1-1; CDR3aa: CASSPDRENTEAFF
v_gene: TRBV18; j_gene: TRBJ1-2; CDR3aa: CASSTTGTGGNYGYTF
v_gene: TRBV2; j_gene: TRBJ1-5; CDR3aa: CASTALGNQPQHF
v_gene: TRBV23-1; j_gene: TRBJ1-1; CDR3aa: CASSPGTAKGLLTEAFF
v_gene: TRBV4-3; j_gene: TRBJ1-6; CDR3aa: CASSQSDRGDNSPLHF
v_gene: TRBV27; j_gene: TRBJ2-7; CDR3aa: CASSPRTTGRYEQYF
v_gene: TRBV4-3; j_gene: TRBJ1-3; CDR3aa: CASSQSTTGNTIYF